Each of the 8 T cell receptor beta chains below was sequenced from the same sample in a study of CD8+ T cells in alopecia areata. In each case, RNA was isolated and then reverse transcribed into cDNA as the sequencing template. Sequencing was performed with immunoSEQ multiplex PCR; in TCRdb, only in-frame clones are kept and a portion is missing. The repertoire includes about 110,000 clones, about 50% of them detected once, and more than 20% sits in the top ten. Material for sequencing was NKG2D-low CD8+ T cells sorted from blood. The receptors here all came from a human donor with alopecia areata.

The chain couples TRBV27 to TRBJ2-7; D might be TRBD1 or TRBD2, each matching 5 bases. The CDR3 is 14 amino acids. V gave up 3 bases and J gave up 4 bases, with 13 bases separating them. Germline V gives CDR1 MNHEY, CDR2 SMNVEV (reference sequence). Here the CDR3 DNA reads TGTGCCAGCAGTTTTCAGGGAGATTCTTACGAGCAGTACTTC. It is translated as CASSFQGDSYEQYF.

As to this clone: One end of the junction does not line up with germline, which may come from a read error. V gene TRBV28 combines with J gene TRBJ1-1, with D possibly TRBD1 on 5 matching bases. The CDR3 runs to 15 residues. Germline V gene data show CDR1 as MDHEN and CDR2 as SYDVKM. The CDR3 is CASSLFKGTNTEAFF. CDR3 coding DNA: TGTGCCAGCAGCTTATTTAAAGGGACGAACACTGAAGCTTTCTTT.

This chain uses TRBV2 with TRBJ2-3; 7 bases map to TRBD1. J lost 1 base, V lost 7 bases, and 2 bases had no gene match. Germline loops: CDR1 SNHLY, CDR2 FYNNEI. The CDR3 has 13 residues. CDR3 sequence (DNA): TGTGCCAGCATAGGACAGGGCACAGATACGCAGTATTTT. Its protein product is CASIGQGTDTQYF.

V and J are TRBV16 and TRBJ2-7; no firm D call. This CDR3 region has 17 residues. Germline V gene sequence: CDR1 KGHSY, CDR2 FQNENV. Trimming shortened V by 0 bases and J by 7 bases, and 22 bases separated the two germline ends. The CDR3 loop reads CASSQSGIGSPDKEQYF. The CDR3 DNA reads as TGTGCCAGCAGCCAATCTGGTATCGGCTCCCCCGACAAGGAGCAGTACTTC.

This chain connects TRBV11-2 to TRBJ2-7; 7 nucleotides align to TRBD1. V shed 1 base, J shed 7 bases, and the junction held 4 bases outside the gene matches. Per germline, CDR1 SGHAT and CDR2 FQNNGV. CDR3 length: 13 amino acids. The chain's CDR3 is CASSLGQGNEQYF. As DNA, the CDR3 is TGTGCCAGCAGCTTAGGACAGGGAAATGAGCAGTACTTC.

The rearrangement links TRBV27 to TRBJ1-4; D not certain. With 4 bases removed from V and 5 bases from J, the gap between germline ends came to 11 bases. The V gene's germline CDR1 is MNHEY and CDR2 SMNVEV (reference sequence). The CDR3 contains 14 residues. DNA for the CDR3: TGTGCCAGCAGTTCCACGAAAACGAATGAAAAACTGTTTTTT. Protein: CASSSTKTNEKLFF.

This clone was counted only a few times. V usage is TRBV27 and J usage is TRBJ2-5; a weak D match, TRBD1 (6 bases). The CDR3 sequence is 13 residues long. CDR1 MNHEY and CDR2 SMNVEV come from the germline V gene (reference sequence). The germline V and J ends were trimmed by 4 bases and 3 bases, with 9 bases remaining between them. As DNA, the CDR3 is TGTGCCAGCAGTTGGGGGCATGAAGAGACCCAGTACTTC. Amino acids: CASSWGHEETQYF.

This chain connects TRBV7-6 to TRBJ2-1; 9 nucleotides line up with TRBD2. The germline V gene encodes CDR1 SGHVS and CDR2 FNYEAQ. J lost 8 bases, V lost 2 bases, and 7 bases had no gene match. This CDR3 has 15 amino acids. The DNA for the CDR3 is TGTGCCAGCAGCTTACCTGCGGGAGGGCCTGATGAGCAGTTCTTC. Residues: CASSLPAGGPDEQFF. The whole variable domain, filled in from reference TRBV7-6 and TRBJ2-1, reads GAGVSQSPRYKVTKRGQDVALRCDPISGHVSLYWYRQALGQGPEFLTYFNYEAQQDKSGLPNDRFSAERPEGSISTLTIQRTEQRDSAMYRCASSLPAGGPDEQFFGPGTRLTVL.